This TCR beta chain was retrieved from a study of shared clonotypes between healthy human individuals. Findings and limits, study-wide: The sharing of 4% to 5.5% of naive CD4 clonotypes was seen across a handful of donors. Naive subsets generally exceeded memory subsets in estimated richness.

Details on this clone: Its antigen is not known.

Evenly divided among several immunoSEQ plates was the genomic DNA of each subset. When replicate PCRs were run on sorted subsets, they used around 200 ng DNA, about 30,000 T cell genomes. The method was immunoSEQ multiplex PCR; TCRdb's version includes in-frame clones alone and lacks a portion of them. The data show a few hundred thousand clones, 97% seen once. The CDR3 is 14 residues long. Germline CDR1 and CDR2: SGHRS and YFSETQ. The V end lost 4 bases, the J end lost 2 bases, and 13 bases lay between the germline ends. The chain links TRBV5-1 to TRBJ2-7; tentatively, D is TRBD1 (6 bases). The sequenced material came from naive CD4+ T cells sorted from blood. Subset in this sample: CD45RA+ positively selected. This TCR was sampled from a woman between 25 and 40 years old in good health. DNA for the CDR3: TGCGCCAGCAGCCCCGGGACACCTACCTACGAGCAGTACTTC. This translates into CASSPGTPTYEQYF.